The subject of this entry is one TCR beta chain. Its target is unknown. TCRdb's copy holds only in-frame clones and misses some; the assay was immunoSEQ multiplex PCR. The sample yields fewer than 110,000 clones, more than 80% seen once. This sample is drawn from a study of glioma-infiltrating T cells after dendritic cell vaccination. The study's findings and limits: Few patients contributed both blood and tumor specimens.

Trimming cost V 4 bases and J 5 bases, with 15 bases left between them. The CDR3 is 16 residues long. Germline CDR1 and CDR2: SGHNT and YENEEA. Isocitrate dehydrogenase mutation was absent in all glioblastoma patients. Sequencing used blood, obtained before dendritic cell vaccination. This receptor was obtained from a human donor with glioblastoma. The chain recombines TRBV11-3 with TRBJ1-6; D is possibly TRBD1 (5 bases). CDR3 DNA sequence: TGTGCCAGCAGCTCCACACGGGGACTCAATAATTCACCCCTCCACTTT. As protein: CASSSTRGLNNSPLHF.